A single sample is the source of the 2 T cell receptor beta chains below, sequenced in a study of blood T cell repertoires in COVID-19. Sequencing was performed with immunoSEQ multiplex PCR; in TCRdb, only in-frame clones are kept and a portion is missing. The sample includes 200,000 to 300,000 clones, around 88% seen only once; the top ten take 5.5% to 6.5%. The sequenced sample consisted of peripheral blood. These receptors all come from a woman of 80 years or more with COVID-19, enrolled during active disease.

CDR3 loop: CASSRGEKLFF. As DNA, the CDR3 is TGTGCCAGCAGCAGGGGGGAAAAACTGTTTTTT. The chain uses TRBV11-1 and TRBJ1-4; maybe TRBD1 (6 bases). Germline assignment: CDR1 SGHAT and CDR2 FQDESV (reference sequence). With 5 bases removed from V and 8 bases from J, the gap between germline ends came to 6 bases. The CDR3 contains 11 residues.

As DNA, the CDR3 is TGTGCCAGCAGTTTATTTGGGGGGGTATACAATGAGCAGTTCTTC. Translation gives CASSLFGGVYNEQFF. J is TRBJ2-1 and V is TRBV27; 7 nucleotides match TRBD2. Germline V gene data show CDR1 as MNHEY and CDR2 as SMNVEV (reference sequence). This CDR3 is 15 amino acids long. With 1 base clipped from V and 4 bases from J, the junction kept 4 bases outside the gene matches.